This T cell receptor (beta chain) was recovered during a study of T-cell reconstitution after alpha-beta-depleted transplantation in children. Whole-study findings and limits: Several hundred expanded graft clones reportedly gave rise to the alpha-beta T cells present about two months after transplant. The study traced high day-60 TCRbeta diversity in some patients to surviving recipient T cells and thymic progenitors.

V gave up 6 bases and J gave up 4 bases, with 16 bases separating them. Germline CDR1 reads LNHDA; CDR2 reads SQIVND (reference sequence). The CDR3 extends over 14 amino acids. TCRbeta library preparation incorporated unique molecular identifiers. One entry per CDR3 protein, called by TCRdb with MiXCR from the PCR reads. Found here are about 260,000 distinct CDR3 sequences, roughly 11% of them singletons; the top ten hold around a quarter. This clonotype was seen ten or more times. The antigen is undetermined. The chain has TRBV19 and TRBJ2-7; D perhaps matches TRBD2 (6 bases). The sample consisted of peripheral blood, taken 180 days after TCRalphabeta/CD19-depleted stem cell transplant. The TCR originated in a male patient aged 2 to 9 who had a stem cell transplant for chronic granulomatous disease, so the T cells may come from the graft donor. The CDR3 region has the DNA TGTGCCAGTAGCCTCTCCCGGGAGCCTTACGAGCAGTACTTC. This gives the protein CASSLSREPYEQYF.